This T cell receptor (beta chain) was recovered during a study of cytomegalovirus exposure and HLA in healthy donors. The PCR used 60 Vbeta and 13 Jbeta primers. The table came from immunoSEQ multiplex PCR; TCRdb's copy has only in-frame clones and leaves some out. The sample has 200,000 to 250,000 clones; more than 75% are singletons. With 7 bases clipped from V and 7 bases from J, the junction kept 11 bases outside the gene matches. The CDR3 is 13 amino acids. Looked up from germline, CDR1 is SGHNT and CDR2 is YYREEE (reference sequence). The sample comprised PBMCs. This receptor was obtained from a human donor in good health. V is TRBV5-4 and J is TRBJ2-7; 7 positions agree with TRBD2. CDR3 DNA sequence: TGTGCCAGCGCGGGGGATTCCAAAGGGGAGCAGTACTTC. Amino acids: CASAGDSKGEQYF.